One and the same sample provided the 15 T cell receptor beta chains below, sequenced in a study of T cells in Graves' hyperthyroidism and ophthalmopathy. Template material for amplifying TCR beta CDR3 regions consisted of RNA transcripts. A set of HTBI primers served as the primers for a first-round RT-PCR of the TCR CDR3. From the multiplex PCR reads, TCRdb called clonotypes with MiXCR, one entry per CDR3 protein. The table has a few hundred thousand distinct CDR3 sequences, approximately 44% seen once. The sequenced material came from peripheral blood or thyroid tissue (not recorded which). These receptor sequences come from an adult woman with Graves' disease, either hyperthyroidism or ophthalmopathy (not recorded which).

This clonotype was recorded a few times. DNA of the CDR3: TGTGCCAGTTCCCGGGACAGGGCTAACTATGGCTACACCTTC. It translates to CASSRDRANYGYTF. The J gene is TRBJ1-2, the V gene TRBV7-2; 9 positions agree with TRBD1. The CDR3 totals 14 residues. Unmatched junction bases numbered 5, after V lost 9 bases and J lost 0 bases. Germline-derived CDR1 and CDR2 are SGHTA and FQGNSA.

This clonotype was seen at least ten times. The rearrangement uses TRBV20-1 and TRBJ2-5; D unresolved. Germline V gene lookup returns CDR1 DFQATT and CDR2 SNEGSKA (reference sequence). The CDR3 runs to 13 residues. The CDR3 nucleotides read TGCATTCCCAGGAATGGGGTCCAAGAGACCCAGTACTTC. It translates to CIPRNGVQETQYF.

This clonotype was seen ten or more times. The rearrangement uses TRBV4-1 and TRBJ2-7, with D uncertain. Between the trimmed V and J ends, which lost 3 bases and 3 bases, there was a span of 18 bases. This CDR3 has 16 residues. Germline V CDR1 and CDR2: MGHRA, YSYEKL. The chain's CDR3 is CASSHPTRKVGYEQYF. The CDR3 region has the DNA TGCGCCAGCAGCCACCCAACTCGGAAGGTGGGCTACGAGCAGTACTTC.

The chain carries TRBV25-1 and TRBJ2-7, with TRBD2 matching 9 bases. Germline V lookup: CDR1 MGHDK, CDR2 SYGVNS. J gave up 7 bases and V 2 bases, and 9 bases lay outside the gene matches. The CDR3 is 15 residues long. CDR3 in amino acids: CASSETASGTNEQYF. DNA for the CDR3: TGTGCCAGCAGTGAAACGGCTAGCGGGACTAATGAGCAGTACTTC.

The chain carries TRBV10-3 and TRBJ1-1, with 11 bases that match TRBD1. CDR1 and CDR2 (germline): ENHRY, SYGVKD. The CDR3 consists of 15 residues. The V and J ends lost 4 bases and 4 bases, in that order; junction bases with no gene match: 5. CDR3: CAISGPDRGPTEAFF. The CDR3 coding sequence is TGTGCCATCAGTGGACCGGACAGGGGGCCCACTGAAGCTTTCTTT.

V usage is TRBV20-1 and J usage is TRBJ1-4, with D tentatively TRBD1 (5 bases). Germline V gene sequence: CDR1 DFQATT, CDR2 SNEGSKA (reference sequence). Trimming cost V 4 bases and J 7 bases, with 10 bases left between them. The CDR3 has 12 residues. The CDR3 nucleotides are TGCAGTGCTACAAGGGGTGGTGAAAAACTGTTTTTT. Its protein product is CSATRGGEKLFF.

This clonotype was counted between two and nine times. J is TRBJ2-3 and V is TRBV6-5; D is uncertain. CDR1 is MNHEY and CDR2 is SVGAGI in the germline V gene. The CDR3 runs to 13 residues. V lost 4 bases to trimming and J lost 1 base, with 6 bases between them. For the CDR3, the DNA is TGTGCCAGCAGTTTTCAGGGCACAGATACGCAGTATTTT. This codes for CASSFQGTDTQYF.

The chain uses TRBV7-2 and TRBJ2-5, with a possible D match to TRBD2 (5 bases). Trimming shortened V by 7 bases and J by 4 bases, and 19 bases separated the two germline ends. The CDR3 is 15 amino acids. Germline CDR1 reads SGHTA; CDR2 reads FQGNSA. The CDR3 DNA sequence: TGTGCCAGCACCATGATGCTCGGAGGAGCAGAGACCCAGTACTTC. This sequence encodes CASTMMLGGAETQYF.

This clonotype appeared many times. CDR3 residues: CASSLDGQAPWDEQYF. In DNA form, the CDR3 reads TGCGCCAGCAGCTTGGACGGACAGGCCCCTTGGGACGAGCAGTACTTC. The V call is TRBV5-1, the J call TRBJ2-7, with 7 bases aligning to TRBD1. Germline V gene data show CDR1 as SGHRS and CDR2 as YFSETQ. The CDR3 is 16 amino acids. Losses at the gene ends were 0 bases for V and 5 bases for J; bases not matched to a gene: 11.

This sequence joins TRBV9 and TRBJ1-5; TRBD1 aligns across 7 bases. Matching the DNA end better, TRBJ2-3 makes the J call doubtful. CDR3 length equals 14 residues. The germline V gene encodes CDR1 SGDLS and CDR2 YYNGEE. The CDR3 protein is CASSEGGSTDTQYF. DNA for the CDR3: TGTGCCAGCAGTGAAGGGGGCTCCACAGATACGCAGTATTTT.

This chain uses TRBV7-2 with TRBJ1-2; 8 positions match TRBD1. Germline CDR1 and CDR2: SGHTA and FQGNSA. The CDR3 runs to 15 residues. Trimming at V came to 1 base and at J to 8 bases, leaving 9 bases not matched to a gene. This chain's CDR3 is CASSLGGQGRKGYTF. The CDR3 nucleotides read TGTGCCAGCAGCTTAGGAGGACAGGGACGTAAGGGCTACACCTTC.

The CDR3 is CASSLRWGDYGYTF. As DNA, the CDR3 is TGTGCCAGCAGTTTGCGGTGGGGGGACTATGGCTACACCTTC. V and J are TRBV12-3 or TRBV12-4 and TRBJ1-2, with TRBD1 as a possible D gene (5 bases). V lost 3 bases and J 3 bases, leaving 11 bases between the germline ends. The CDR3 is made up of 14 amino acids.

This clonotype was seen many times. This chain connects TRBV6-1 to TRBJ1-1, with 9 bases aligning to TRBD1. Germline loops: CDR1 MNHNS, CDR2 SASEGT. CDR3 size: 13 residues. V gave up 9 bases and J gave up 4 bases; unmatched junction bases: 6. The DNA for the CDR3 is TGTGCCAGTCGGGACAGGGTGGGCACTGAAGCTTTCTTT. Its protein is CASRDRVGTEAFF.

This clonotype was seen only once. Being one base from a much bigger clone, this may be a read error. The V gene is TRBV3-1, the J gene TRBJ1-2; D remains unclear. Trimming removed 1 base from V and 6 bases from J, with 6 bases in between. The CDR3 has 12 amino acids. Looked up from germline, CDR1 is LGHDT and CDR2 is YNNKEL (reference sequence). DNA for the CDR3: TGTGCCAGCAGCCAAGGTGGGCATGGCTACACCTTC. This encodes CASSQGGHGYTF.

The J gene is TRBJ2-7, the V gene TRBV7-2; 7 bases are a match to TRBD2. J lost 2 bases, V lost 6 bases, and 7 bases had no gene match. CDR1 is SGHTA, CDR2 FQGNSA, per germline. The CDR3 covers 14 residues. The DNA of the CDR3 is TGTGCCAGCAGTTTTAGCGGGTCGACCTACGAGCAGTACTTC. Translating gives CASSFSGSTYEQYF.